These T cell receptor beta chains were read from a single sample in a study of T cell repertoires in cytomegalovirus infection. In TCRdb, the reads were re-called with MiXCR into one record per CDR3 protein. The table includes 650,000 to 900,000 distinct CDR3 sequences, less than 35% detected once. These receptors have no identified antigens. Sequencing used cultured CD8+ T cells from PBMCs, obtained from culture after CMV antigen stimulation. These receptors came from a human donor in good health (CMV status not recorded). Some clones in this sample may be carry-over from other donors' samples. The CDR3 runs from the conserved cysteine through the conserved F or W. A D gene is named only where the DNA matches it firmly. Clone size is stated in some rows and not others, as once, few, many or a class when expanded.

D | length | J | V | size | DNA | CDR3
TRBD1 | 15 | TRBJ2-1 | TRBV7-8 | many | TGTGCCAGCAGCCTAAGGACAGGGTTCTACAATGAGCAGTTCTTC | CASSLRTGFYNEQFF
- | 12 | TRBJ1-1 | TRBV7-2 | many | TGTGCCAGCAGCACCGCCAGGCAGGGGGCTTTCTTT | CASSTARQGAFF
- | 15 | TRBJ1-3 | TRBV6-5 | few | TGTGCCAGCAGCCCCGACACTGACTCTGGAAACACCATATATTTT | CASSPDTDSGNTIYF
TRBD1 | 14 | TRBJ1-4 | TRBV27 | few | TGTGCCAGCAGTTCATGGACAGGGGGTGAAAAACTGTTTTTT | CASSSWTGGEKLFF
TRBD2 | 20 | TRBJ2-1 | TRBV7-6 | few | TGTGCCAGCAGCCTAGGACTAGCGGGGGGGCAGAGTGCTTCCTACAATGAGCAGTTCTTC | CASSLGLAGGQSASYNEQFF
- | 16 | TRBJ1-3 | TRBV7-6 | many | TGTGCCAGCAGCTTAGGAGGCTCTGAGCCTGGAAACACCATATATTTT | CASSLGGSEPGNTIYF
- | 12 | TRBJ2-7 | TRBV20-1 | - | TGCAGTGCTCAGGAGGGGGGTTACGAGCAGTACTTC | CSAQEGGYEQYF
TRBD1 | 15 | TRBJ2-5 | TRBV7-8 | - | TGTGCCAGCAGCTCGCTGGGGGACAGGCAAGAGACCCAGTACTTC | CASSSLGDRQETQYF
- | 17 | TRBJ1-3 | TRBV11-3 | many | TGTGCCAGCAGCTTAGATAGGGGACGGAGCTCTGGAAACACCATATATTTT | CASSLDRGRSSGNTIYF
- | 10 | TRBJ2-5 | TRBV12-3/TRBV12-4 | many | TGTGCCAGCAAAGGGGAGACCCAGTACTTC | CASKGETQYF
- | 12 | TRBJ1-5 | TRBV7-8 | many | TGTGCCAGCAGCGAGAGCAATCAGCCCCAGCATTTT | CASSESNQPQHF
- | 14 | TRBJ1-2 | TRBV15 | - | TGTGCCACCAGCACGGGACTGATGAGGGATGGCTACACCTTC | CATSTGLMRDGYTF
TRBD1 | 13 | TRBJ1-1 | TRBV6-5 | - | TGTGCCAGCAGTGACAGGGTGGACACTGAAGCTTTCTTT | CASSDRVDTEAFF
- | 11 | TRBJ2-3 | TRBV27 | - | TGTGCCAGCAGAATAGGAGATACGCAGTATTTT | CASRIGDTQYF
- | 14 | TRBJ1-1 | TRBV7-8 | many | TGTGCCAGCAGCGACCGGGCCCTCAGGACTGAAGCTTTCTTT | CASSDRALRTEAFF
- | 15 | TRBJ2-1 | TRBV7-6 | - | TGTGCCAGCAGCCCTTACTCCGGGACGAACAATGAGCAGTTCTTC | CASSPYSGTNNEQFF
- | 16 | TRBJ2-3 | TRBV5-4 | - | TGTGCCAGCAGCACCCCTCGGGGGCATCACACAGATACGCAGTATTTT | CASSTPRGHHTDTQYF
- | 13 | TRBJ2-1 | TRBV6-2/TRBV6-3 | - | TGTGCCAGCAGTTATAGGACCGCCTTTGAGCAGTTCTTC | CASSYRTAFEQFF
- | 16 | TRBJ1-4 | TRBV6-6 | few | TGTGCCAGCAGTTTTACGACTCGCGGGGCTAATGAAAAACTGTTTTTT | CASSFTTRGANEKLFF
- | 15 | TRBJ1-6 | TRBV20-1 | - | TGCAGTGCTAGAGATTATCGGCGGAACAATTCACCCCTCCACTTT | CSARDYRRNNSPLHF
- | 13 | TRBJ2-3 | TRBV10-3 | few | TGTGCCATCAAAAATGGGGGCTCAGATACGCAGTATTTT | CAIKNGGSDTQYF
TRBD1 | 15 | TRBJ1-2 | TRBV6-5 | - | TGTGCCAGCAGTTACTCAGTGACAGGGGAGTATGTCTACACCTTC | CASSYSVTGEYVYTF
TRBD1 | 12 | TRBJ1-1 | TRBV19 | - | TGTGCCAGTCCGAATTACAGGGGTGAAGCTTTCTTT | CASPNYRGEAFF
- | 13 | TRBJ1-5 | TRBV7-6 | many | TGTGCCAGCAGCTCCAATAGCAATCAGCCCCAGCATTTT | CASSSNSNQPQHF
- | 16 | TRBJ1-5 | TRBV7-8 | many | TGTGCCAGCAGCTTAGCGAGCGGGCAGAGCAATCAGCCCCAGCATTTT | CASSLASGQSNQPQHF
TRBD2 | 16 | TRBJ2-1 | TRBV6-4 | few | TGTGCCAGCAGTGACCGCGGGGGGAGCTCCTACAATGAGCAGTTCTTC | CASSDRGGSSYNEQFF
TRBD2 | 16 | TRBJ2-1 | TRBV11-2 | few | TGTGCCAGCAGCTTAGAAATCCGGGGGGGATACAATGAGCAGTTCTTC | CASSLEIRGGYNEQFF
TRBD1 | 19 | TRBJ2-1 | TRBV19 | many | TGTGCCAGTAGTATAGCCTGGGTAAAACGGGACAGTTGGGGCGGTGAGCAGTTCTTC | CASSIAWVKRDSWGGEQFF
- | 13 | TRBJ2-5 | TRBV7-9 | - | TGTGCCAGCAGCCATACCTTGTCAGAGACCCAGTACTTC | CASSHTLSETQYF
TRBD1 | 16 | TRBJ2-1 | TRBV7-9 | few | TGTGCCAGCAGTCCCAGACAGGGAAGGTCCTACAATGAGCAGTTCTTC | CASSPRQGRSYNEQFF
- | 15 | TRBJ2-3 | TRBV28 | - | TGTGCCAGTAACGAGGGGCAGCAGAGCACAGATACGCAGTATTTT | CASNEGQQSTDTQYF
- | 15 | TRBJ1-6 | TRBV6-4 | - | TGTGCCAGCAGTGCGACAGACAGACAGGATTCACCCCTCCACTTT | CASSATDRQDSPLHF
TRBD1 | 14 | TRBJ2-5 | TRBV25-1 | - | TGTGCCAGCAGTGACGGGACAGCCCAAGAGACCCAGTACTTC | CASSDGTAQETQYF
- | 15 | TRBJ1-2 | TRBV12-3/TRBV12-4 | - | TGTGCCAGCAGTTTCGGAGTCGGGCTCTACTATGGCTACACCTTC | CASSFGVGLYYGYTF
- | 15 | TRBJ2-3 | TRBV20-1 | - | TGCAGTGCTGAATTTGGGCCCGTCGTCACAGATACGCAGTATTTT | CSAEFGPVVTDTQYF
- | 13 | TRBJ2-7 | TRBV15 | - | TGTGCCACCAGCTCCGGACCGACCTACGAGCAGTACTTC | CATSSGPTYEQYF
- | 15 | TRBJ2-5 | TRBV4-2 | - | TGTGCCAGCAGCCAAGGGACGGGGGCTGGGGAGACCCAGTACTTC | CASSQGTGAGETQYF
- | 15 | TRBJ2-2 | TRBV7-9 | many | TGTGCCAGCAGCTTACCAGCGACGAACACCGGGGAGCTGTTTTTT | CASSLPATNTGELFF
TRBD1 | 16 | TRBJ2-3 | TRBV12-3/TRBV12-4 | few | TGTGCCAGCAGTTTAGCAGGGACAGGGGCCACAGATACGCAGTATTTT | CASSLAGTGATDTQYF